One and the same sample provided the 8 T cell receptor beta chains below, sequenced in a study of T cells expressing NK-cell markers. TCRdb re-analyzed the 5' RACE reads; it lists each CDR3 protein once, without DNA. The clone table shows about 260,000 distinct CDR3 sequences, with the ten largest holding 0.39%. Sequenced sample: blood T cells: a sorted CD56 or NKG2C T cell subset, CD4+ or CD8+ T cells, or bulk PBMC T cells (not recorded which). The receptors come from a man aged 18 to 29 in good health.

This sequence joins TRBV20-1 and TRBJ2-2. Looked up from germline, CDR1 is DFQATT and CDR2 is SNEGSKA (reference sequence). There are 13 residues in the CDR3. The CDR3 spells CSAAWGFTGELFF.

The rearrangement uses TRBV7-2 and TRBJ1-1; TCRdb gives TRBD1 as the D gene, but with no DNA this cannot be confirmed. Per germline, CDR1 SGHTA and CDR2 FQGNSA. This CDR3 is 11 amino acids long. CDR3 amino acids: CASNTGWGAFF.

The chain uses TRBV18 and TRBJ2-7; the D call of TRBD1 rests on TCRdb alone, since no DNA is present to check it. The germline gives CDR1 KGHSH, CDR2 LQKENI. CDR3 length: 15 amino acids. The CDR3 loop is CASSHDRDRGHEQYF.

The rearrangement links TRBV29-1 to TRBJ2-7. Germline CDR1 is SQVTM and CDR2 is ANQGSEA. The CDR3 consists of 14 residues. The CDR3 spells CSALTVLGDYEQYF.

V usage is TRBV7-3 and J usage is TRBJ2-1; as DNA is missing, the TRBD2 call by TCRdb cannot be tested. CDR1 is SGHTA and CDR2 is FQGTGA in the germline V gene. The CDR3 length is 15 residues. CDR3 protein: CASSLNSGRDNEQFF. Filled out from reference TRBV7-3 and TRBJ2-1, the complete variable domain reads GAGVSQTPSNKVTEKGKYVELRCDPISGHTALYWYRQSLGQGPEFLIYFQGTGAADDSGLPNDRFFAVRPEGSVSTLKIQRTERGDSAVYLCASSLNSGRDNEQFFGPGTRLTVL.

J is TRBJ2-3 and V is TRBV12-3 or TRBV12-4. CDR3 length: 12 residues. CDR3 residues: CASSSIQDTQYF.

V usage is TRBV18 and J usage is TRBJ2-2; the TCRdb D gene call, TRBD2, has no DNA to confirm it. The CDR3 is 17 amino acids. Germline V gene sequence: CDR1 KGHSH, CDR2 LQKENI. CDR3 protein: CASSPLPGLEVTGELFF.

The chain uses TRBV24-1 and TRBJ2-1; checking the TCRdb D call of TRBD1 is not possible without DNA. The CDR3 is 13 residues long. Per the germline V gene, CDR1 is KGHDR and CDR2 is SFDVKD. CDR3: CATRSIRGNEQFF.